The clone carrying this T cell receptor beta chain was seen a few times. Its antigen is still unknown. The record originates from a study of neurological immune-mediated disorders. Source material was 2 million unsorted PBMCs, stored at -80 °C in RNAlater. Notes on the study in general: Phylogenetic grouping assigned the repertoires of 18 of 34 multiple sclerosis patients to a single related-CDR3 cluster, representing a possible signature.

Each CDR3 protein gets one entry after TCRdb re-called the 5' RACE reads with MiXCR. Of roughly 32,000 distinct CDR3 sequences listed, 3.5% to 4.5% are singletons. This CDR3 contains 19 residues. Trimming at V came to 0 bases and at J to 3 bases, leaving 14 bases not matched to a gene. CDR1 and CDR2 from the germline V gene are DFQATT and SNEGSKA (reference sequence). This sequence originates from a man aged 25 to 40 with multiple sclerosis. Sequences were obtained from PBMCs. The J gene is TRBJ2-2, the V gene TRBV20-1; 9 bases match TRBD2. The CDR3 DNA sequence: TGCAGTGCTAGAGATTGGTCGCTTAGGGCGGGGGGGGACACCGGGGAGCTGTTTTTT. Its protein is CSARDWSLRAGGDTGELFF.